Listed here are 19 T cell receptor beta chains from one sample, sequenced in a study of technical replicates of blood from several donors. Sequencing was performed with immunoSEQ multiplex PCR; in TCRdb, only in-frame clones are kept and a portion is missing. Among approximately 52,000 clones listed, around 90% were seen once. Sequencing was performed on PBMCs. The receptors here all came from a human donor in good health. Some clones in this sample may be carry-over from other donors' samples.

This rearrangement joins TRBV29-1 to TRBJ2-7; TRBD1 might be the D (6 bases). V lost 1 base and J lost 2, with 12 bases in between. Germline lookup yields CDR1 SQVTM and CDR2 ANQGSEA. The CDR3 is made up of 14 amino acids. As DNA, the CDR3 is TGCAGCGTTGAAGGGCAGGGGTTCCCCTACGAGCAGTACTTC. It specifies CSVEGQGFPYEQYF.

The J gene is TRBJ1-4, the V gene TRBV5-6, with TRBD1 identical over 8 bases. The V gene's germline CDR1 is SGHDT and CDR2 YYEEEE. J lost 8 bases, V lost 4 bases, and 13 bases had no gene match. The CDR3 extends over 16 amino acids. The CDR3 region is CASSLLYGTGSEKLFF. CDR3 nucleotide sequence: TGTGCCAGCAGCCTTCTCTACGGGACAGGATCAGAAAAACTGTTTTTT.

This sequence joins TRBV18 and TRBJ1-1; D is uncertain. The ends were cut back, 7 bases at V and 5 bases at J, with 11 bases in the middle. The CDR3 totals 12 residues. Germline assignment: CDR1 KGHSH and CDR2 LQKENI. CDR3 amino acids: CASLGLRTEAFF. The DNA of the CDR3 is TGTGCCAGCTTGGGCCTTAGGACTGAAGCTTTCTTT.

V and J are TRBV4-1 and TRBJ2-5; TRBD2 matches 8 bases. The CDR3 extends over 17 amino acids. J gave up 4 bases and V 2 bases, and 12 bases lay outside the gene matches. The germline CDR1 and CDR2 sequences are MGHRA and YSYEKL. The DNA of the CDR3 is TGCGCCAGCAGCCAATGGGGAGGTGGAACTAGCGGAGAGACCCAGTACTTC. Its translation: CASSQWGGGTSGETQYF.

The chain couples TRBV11-2 to TRBJ2-7, with 7 bases aligning to TRBD2. Germline trimming cut 1 base from V and 4 bases from J; bases unmatched to any gene: 4. Germline assignment: CDR1 SGHAT and CDR2 FQNNGV. There are 14 residues in the CDR3. Written as DNA, the CDR3 is TGTGCCAGCAGCTTAGGACTAGCTTCTTACGAGCAGTACTTC. Translated: CASSLGLASYEQYF.

The chain carries TRBV5-4 and TRBJ2-1; TRBD1 agrees at 10 bases. The CDR3 totals 15 residues. Germline V gene data show CDR1 as SGHNT and CDR2 as YYREEE (reference sequence). V trimming: 3 bases; J trimming: 6 bases; junction bases outside the gene matches: 6. The CDR3 region is CASSSRQGAGNEQFF. The CDR3 region has the DNA TGTGCCAGCAGCTCGAGACAGGGGGCGGGCAATGAGCAGTTCTTC.

The CDR3 sequence: CASSGLAGYQETQYF. In DNA, the CDR3 is TGTGCCAGCAGTGGACTAGCGGGGTACCAAGAGACCCAGTACTTC. The chain combines TRBV25-1 with TRBJ2-5, with 11 positions matching TRBD2. Germline V gene data show CDR1 as MGHDK and CDR2 as SYGVNS. The CDR3 contains 15 residues. The J segment lost 0 bases and the V segment lost 4 bases, leaving 1 base of the junction unmatched.

The J gene is TRBJ1-1, the V gene TRBV6-5; tentative D call: TRBD1 (6 bases). The ends were cut back, 6 bases at V and 1 base at J, with 12 bases in the middle. The CDR3 is 14 amino acids. Germline values: CDR1 MNHEY, CDR2 SVGAGI. The CDR3 here is CASRGRTENTEAFF. The CDR3 nucleotides are TGTGCCAGCAGAGGACGGACAGAGAACACTGAAGCTTTCTTT.

This sequence joins TRBV6-5 and TRBJ2-5; TRBD2 aligns across 8 bases. V shed 4 bases, J shed 3 bases, and the junction held 4 bases outside the gene matches. The germline V gene encodes CDR1 MNHEY and CDR2 SVGAGI. The CDR3 is 14 amino acids. Written as DNA, the CDR3 is TGTGCCAGCAGTTCCTCACTAGCGGAAGAGACCCAGTACTTC. Protein product: CASSSSLAEETQYF.

This clone was detected only a few times. The chain's CDR3 is CASSSRTGPNYGYTF. The DNA for the CDR3 is TGTGCCAGCAGCTCAAGGACAGGGCCTAACTATGGCTACACCTTC. The gene calls are TRBV7-8 and TRBJ1-2; TRBD1 matches at 8 bases. After removal of 4 bases from V and 0 bases from J, the junction contained 4 bases not matched to a gene. CDR1 and CDR2 (germline): SGHVS, FQNEAQ. The CDR3 has 15 amino acids. Full variable domain (outside the CDR3, taken from reference TRBV7-8 and TRBJ1-2): GAGVSQSPRYKVAKRGQDVALRCDPISGHVSLFWYQQALGQGPEFLTYFQNEAQLDKSGLPSDRFFAERPEGSVSTLKIQRTQQEDSAVYLCASSSRTGPNYGYTFGSGTRLTVV.

The chain joins TRBV9 to TRBJ2-3, with 11 nucleotides matching TRBD2. V shed 0 bases, J shed 2 bases, and the junction held 2 bases outside the gene matches. Germline lookup yields CDR1 SGDLS and CDR2 YYNGEE. The CDR3 loop spans 16 amino acids. CDR3 coding DNA: TGTGCCAGCAGCGTAGGGACTAGCGGGTCCACAGATACGCAGTATTTT. It specifies CASSVGTSGSTDTQYF.

The V call is TRBV5-4, the J call TRBJ1-1; D uncertain. The V gene lost 0 bases and the J gene lost 5 bases, with 5 bases spanning the gap. The CDR3 has 12 residues. The germline CDR1 and CDR2 sequences are SGHNT and YYREEE (reference sequence). CDR3 sequence (DNA): TGTGCCAGCAGCTTGGAGAGAACTGAAGCTTTCTTT. Its protein is CASSLERTEAFF.

The chain couples TRBV19 to TRBJ1-2; possible D gene TRBD1, 6 bases. The V end lost 6 bases, the J end lost 4 bases, and 12 bases lay between the germline ends. This CDR3 is 13 amino acids long. The germline V gene encodes CDR1 LNHDA and CDR2 SQIVND (reference sequence). The CDR3 is CASSPTGVYGYTF. DNA of the CDR3: TGTGCCAGTAGCCCGACAGGCGTCTATGGCTACACCTTC. Looking up the rest from reference TRBV19 and TRBJ1-2 gives the full variable domain: DGGITQSPKYLFRKEGQNVTLSCEQNLNHDAMYWYRQDPGQGLRLIYYSQIVNDFQKGDIAEGYSVSREKKESFPLTVTSAQKNPTAFYLCASSPTGVYGYTFGSGTRLTVV.

The CDR3: CASSEGHQNTEAFF. The CDR3 DNA sequence: TGTGCCAGCAGTGAGGGACACCAGAACACTGAAGCTTTCTTT. The chain joins TRBV2 to TRBJ1-1, with D tentatively TRBD1 (6 bases). This CDR3 contains 14 residues. Deletions cut 3 bases from V and 1 base from J, with 9 bases between. Germline-derived CDR1 and CDR2 are SNHLY and FYNNEI.

V gene TRBV5-1 combines with J gene TRBJ2-7, with D possibly TRBD2 on 6 matching bases. The CDR3 runs 13 residues. Germline V gene data show CDR1 as SGHRS and CDR2 as YFSETQ. The V end was cut by 3 bases, the J end by 1 base, with 8 bases between. The CDR3 coding sequence is TGCGCCAGCAGCTGGGGGGTTTCCTACGAGCAGTACTTC. Its protein product is CASSWGVSYEQYF.

J is TRBJ2-1 and V is TRBV27, with 11 bases fitting TRBD2. From germline, CDR1 is MNHEY and CDR2 SMNVEV (reference sequence). V dropped 8 bases and J dropped 8; count of bases not matched to a gene: 8. CDR3 length: 14 residues. The CDR3 nucleotides read TGTGCCAGCGGGATAGCGGGAGGGCTCGATGAGCAGTTCTTC. Amino acids: CASGIAGGLDEQFF.

CDR3 coding DNA: TGCGCCAGCAGCTCGAGCCCGGGACAGCCTAACAATGAGCAGTTCTTC. This encodes CASSSSPGQPNNEQFF. The chain recombines TRBV5-1 with TRBJ2-1, with TRBD1 matching over 7 bases. Germline CDR1 reads SGHRS; CDR2 reads YFSETQ. The ends lost 3 bases at V and 5 bases at J; junction bases unmatched: 11. The CDR3 length is 16 residues.

This CDR3 reads CASSEVSSGMMFNEQFF. CDR3 sequence (DNA): TGTGCCAGCAGTGAAGTGTCTAGCGGGATGATGTTCAATGAGCAGTTCTTC. The chain combines TRBV2 with TRBJ2-1, with TRBD2 matching over 9 bases. Germline V gene data show CDR1 as SNHLY and CDR2 as FYNNEI. The CDR3 loop spans 17 amino acids. The V gene end was trimmed by 1 base and the J gene end by 6 bases; junction bases not matched to a gene: 10.

This chain links TRBV29-1 with TRBJ1-1; tentative D call: TRBD1 (5 bases). The germline V gene encodes CDR1 SQVTM and CDR2 ANQGSEA. The CDR3 has 12 amino acids. V gave up 7 bases and J gave up 10 bases, with 19 bases separating them. The CDR3 coding sequence is TGCAGCGCCGCCTGGCAGGGCGGAAGAGCTTTCTTT. Its protein product is CSAAWQGGRAFF.